This T cell receptor (beta chain) derives from a study of blood T cell repertoires in COVID-19. Study details: The cDNA or gDNA used as material had been derived from T cells, B-cell-depleted T cells, or PBMCs.

The assay was immunoSEQ multiplex PCR, and TCRdb's table has in-frame clones only and misses some. Of 200,000 to 250,000 clones in the sample, 70% to 90% are singletons; the top ten hold 10% to 13%. The V segment lost 5 bases and the J segment 7 bases; nucleotides outside the gene matches: 9. This CDR3 contains 15 residues. Looked up from germline, CDR1 is SGHTA and CDR2 is FQGNSA. Across 24 US areas, participants ranged in age from about 18 to 90 years. Categorization into cohorts depended on clinical history that participants reported. The sequence derives from a man younger than 45 who had recovered from COVID-19. What was sequenced was PBMCs or T cells enriched from blood (not recorded which). The V and J genes are TRBV7-2 and TRBJ2-2, with 8 bases that match TRBD1. CDR3 DNA sequence: TGTGCCAGCAGCCCCCGGACAGGGTTCAACGGGGAGCTGTTTTTT. Its translation is CASSPRTGFNGELFF.